This T cell receptor (beta chain) emerged from a study of Ad26.COV2.S vaccination and SARS-CoV-2 variants. The study, taken as a whole, reports: Comparable non-spike TCR breadth was observed in vaccine and placebo recipients. Substantial breadth in spike-specific CD8+ and CD4+ T cell responses was reportedly seen after vaccination. Those who received the vaccine showed greater spike-specific TCR breadth than those given placebo.

Some clones are missing from TCRdb's copy, which holds only in-frame ones; the method was immunoSEQ multiplex PCR. The data hold hundreds of thousands of clones, with around 90% observed a single time. As regards this clone: Its cognate antigen is unknown.

The sequence came from a human donor who had recovered from COVID-19. The source was peripheral blood, collected after recovery from COVID-19.

Written as DNA, the CDR3 is TGCGCCAGCAGCCAAGTACCCGGGGGAGATGGCTACACCTTC. Amino acid sequence: CASSQVPGGDGYTF. The V gene is TRBV4-3, the J gene TRBJ1-2, with a weak D call TRBD1 (5 bases). This CDR3 contains 14 residues. The germline V and J ends were trimmed by 1 base and 6 bases, with 12 bases remaining between them. Per the germline V gene, CDR1 is LGHNA and CDR2 is YSLEER.